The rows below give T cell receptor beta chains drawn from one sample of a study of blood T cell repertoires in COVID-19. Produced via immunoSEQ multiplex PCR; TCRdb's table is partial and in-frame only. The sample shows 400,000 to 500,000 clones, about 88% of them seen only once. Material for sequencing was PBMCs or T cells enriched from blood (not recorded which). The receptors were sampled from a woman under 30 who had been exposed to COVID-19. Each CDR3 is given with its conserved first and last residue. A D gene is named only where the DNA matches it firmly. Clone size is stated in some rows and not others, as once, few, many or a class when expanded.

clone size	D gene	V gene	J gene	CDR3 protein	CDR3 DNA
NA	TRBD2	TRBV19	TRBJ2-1	CASSRLAATYNEQFF	TGTGCCAGTAGCCGACTAGCGGCCACCTACAATGAGCAGTTCTTC
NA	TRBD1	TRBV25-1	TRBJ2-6	CASSERTGGASGANVLTF	TGTGCCAGCAGTGAAAGGACAGGGGGCGCGTCTGGGGCCAACGTCCTGACTTTC
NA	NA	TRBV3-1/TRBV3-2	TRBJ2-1	CASSQAGLVNEQFF	TGTGCCAGCAGCCAAGCCGGTCTAGTCAATGAGCAGTTCTTC
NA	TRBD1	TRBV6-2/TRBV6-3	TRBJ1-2	CASSPRDRGWGYTF	TGTGCCAGCAGTCCCCGGGACAGGGGATGGGGCTACACCTTC
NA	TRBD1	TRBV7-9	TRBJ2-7	CASSLTGPYEQYF	TGTGCCAGCAGTTTGACAGGGCCCTACGAGCAGTACTTC
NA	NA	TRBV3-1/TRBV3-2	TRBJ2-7	CASSQDHTGSSYEQYF	TGTGCCAGCAGCCAAGATCATACGGGAAGTTCCTACGAGCAGTACTTC
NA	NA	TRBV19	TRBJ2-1	CASSLTATYNEQFF	TGTGCCAGTAGTCTTACAGCAACCTACAATGAGCAGTTCTTC
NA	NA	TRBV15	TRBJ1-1	CATSRVGVWNTEAFF	TGTGCCACCAGCAGAGTGGGAGTATGGAACACTGAAGCTTTCTTT
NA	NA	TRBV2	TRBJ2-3	CASSVSDTQYF	TGTGCCAGCAGCGTGTCAGATACGCAGTATTTT
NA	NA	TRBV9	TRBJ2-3	CASSVGDYTDTQYF	TGTGCCAGCAGCGTAGGAGACTACACAGATACGCAGTATTTT
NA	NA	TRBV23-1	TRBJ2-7	CASSHTTAYEQYF	TGCGCCAGCAGTCATACGACAGCGTACGAGCAGTACTTC
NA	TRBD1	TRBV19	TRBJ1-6	CASSPGGTGGSPLHF	TGTGCCAGTAGTCCAGGAGGGACAGGTGGTTCACCCCTCCACTTT
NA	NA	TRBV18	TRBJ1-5	CASSTDRNQPQHF	TGTGCCAGCTCAACAGACAGAAATCAGCCCCAGCATTTT
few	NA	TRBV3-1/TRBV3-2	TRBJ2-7	CASSQEGQTYEQYF	TGTGCCAGCAGCCAAGAAGGACAGACCTACGAGCAGTACTTC
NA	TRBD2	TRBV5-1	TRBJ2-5	CASSLGLAGGKETQYF	TGCGCCAGCAGCTTAGGACTAGCGGGGGGTAAAGAGACCCAGTACTTC
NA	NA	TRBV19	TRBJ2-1	CASSIPGAGAGTEQFF	TGTGCCAGTAGTATACCAGGGGCAGGGGCTGGGACTGAGCAGTTCTTC
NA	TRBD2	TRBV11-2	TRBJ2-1	CASRSTGTSGNEQFF	TGTGCCAGCAGATCTACCGGGACTAGCGGTAATGAGCAGTTCTTC
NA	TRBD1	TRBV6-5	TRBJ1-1	CASSRQGNTEAFF	TGTGCCAGCAGTAGACAGGGGAACACTGAAGCTTTCTTT
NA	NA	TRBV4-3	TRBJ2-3	CASSQEAGTDTQYF	TGCGCCAGCAGCCAAGAGGCAGGCACAGATACGCAGTATTTT
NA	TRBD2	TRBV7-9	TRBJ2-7	CASSLTSGRASYEQYF	TGTGCCAGCAGCTTGACTAGCGGGAGGGCCTCCTACGAGCAGTACTTC
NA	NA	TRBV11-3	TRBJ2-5	CASSLLPQETQYF	TGTGCCAGCAGCTTACTACCCCAAGAGACCCAGTACTTC
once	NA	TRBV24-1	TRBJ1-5	CATSDPAGDQPQHF	TGTGCCACCAGTGATCCGGCGGGAGATCAGCCCCAGCATTTT
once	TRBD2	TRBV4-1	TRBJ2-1	CASSQESRTRGNNEQFF	TGCGCCAGCAGCCAAGAAAGCCGGACTAGGGGAAACAATGAGCAGTTCTTC
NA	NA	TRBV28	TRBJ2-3	CASRTGGLTGLTDTQYF	TGTGCCAGCAGAACCGGGGGACTGACCGGACTCACAGATACGCAGTATTTT
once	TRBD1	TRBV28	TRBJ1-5	CASSLTGAVQPQHF	TGTGCCAGCAGTTTGACAGGGGCGGTTCAACCCCAGCATTTT
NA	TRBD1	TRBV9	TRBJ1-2	CASSVAGGDGYTF	TGTGCCAGCAGCGTGGCAGGGGGCGATGGCTACACCTTC
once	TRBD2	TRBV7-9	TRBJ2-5	CASSGLAGKSRGETQYF	TGTGCCAGCTCCGGACTAGCGGGGAAATCAAGAGGGGAGACCCAGTACTTC
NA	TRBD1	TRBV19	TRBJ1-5	CASSDRGGISNQPQHF	TGTGCCAGTAGCGACAGGGGTGGGATAAGCAATCAGCCCCAGCATTTT
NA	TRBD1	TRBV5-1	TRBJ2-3	CASSSGDRAGTTDTQYF	TGCGCCAGCAGCTCGGGGGACAGGGCAGGAACCACAGATACGCAGTATTTT
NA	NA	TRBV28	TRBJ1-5	CASSPPLGGRNPSNQPQHF	TGTGCCAGCAGTCCTCCCCTAGGAGGGCGGAACCCTAGCAATCAGCCCCAGCATTTT
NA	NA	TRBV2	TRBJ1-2	CASAWVEYGYTF	TGTGCCAGCGCGTGGGTGGAGTATGGCTACACCTTC
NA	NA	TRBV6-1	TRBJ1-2	CASRWETLGGYTF	TGTGCCAGCAGATGGGAGACATTAGGAGGCTACACCTTC
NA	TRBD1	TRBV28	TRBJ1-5	CASSSPLTGPLYGWPQHF	TGTGCCAGCAGTTCCCCCTTGACAGGGCCCTTATACGGATGGCCCCAGCATTTT
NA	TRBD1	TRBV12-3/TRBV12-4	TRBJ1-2	CASSSGTVYGYTF	TGTGCCAGCAGTTCCGGGACAGTCTATGGCTACACCTTC
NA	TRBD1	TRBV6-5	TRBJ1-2	CASNPGQGRGYTF	TGTGCCAGCAATCCGGGACAGGGTCGTGGCTACACCTTC
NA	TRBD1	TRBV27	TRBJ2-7	CASSLTSPGGYEQYF	TGTGCCAGCAGTTTAACCTCTCCAGGGGGCTACGAGCAGTACTTC
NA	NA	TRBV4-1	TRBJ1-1	CASSPAGNTEAFF	TGCGCCAGCAGCCCCGCAGGGAACACTGAAGCTTTCTTT
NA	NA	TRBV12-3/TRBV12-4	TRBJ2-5	CASSLAQVQYF	TGTGCCAGCAGTTTGGCGCAGGTCCAGTACTTC
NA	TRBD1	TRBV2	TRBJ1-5	CASSGTGGSSGGQPQHF	TGTGCCAGCAGTGGGACAGGGGGATCCTCGGGGGGCCAGCCCCAGCATTTT
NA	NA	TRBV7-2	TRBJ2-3	CASSYTVSSPDTQYF	TGTGCCAGCAGCTATACCGTCAGTAGCCCAGATACGCAGTATTTT
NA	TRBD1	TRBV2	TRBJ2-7	CASSETGSRDEQYF	TGTGCCAGCAGTGAGACAGGGTCTCGGGACGAGCAGTACTTC
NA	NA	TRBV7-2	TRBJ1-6	CASSSGRANPRNSPLHF	TGTGCCAGCAGTTCGGGCAGGGCCAACCCCCGTAATTCACCCCTCCACTTT
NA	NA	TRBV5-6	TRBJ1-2	CASTPLTGQGHYGYTF	TGTGCCAGCACCCCCTTAACAGGGCAGGGCCATTATGGCTACACCTTC
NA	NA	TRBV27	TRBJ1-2	CASSGVGGNGYTF	TGTGCCAGCAGTGGTGTCGGGGGAAATGGCTACACCTTC
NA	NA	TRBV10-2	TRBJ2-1	CASSQRAGSYNEQFF	TGCGCCAGCTCCCAGAGGGCTGGATCCTACAATGAGCAGTTCTTC
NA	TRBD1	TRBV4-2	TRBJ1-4	CASSFRTGGGYSEKLFF	TGTGCCAGCAGCTTCCGGACAGGGGGGGGGTATAGTGAAAAACTGTTTTTT
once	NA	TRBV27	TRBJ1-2	CASSSWGTSGYTF	TGTGCCAGCAGCAGTTGGGGGACTAGTGGCTACACCTTC
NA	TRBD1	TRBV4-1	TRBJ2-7	CASSQGETGLDEQYF	TGCGCCAGCAGCCAAGGTGAGACAGGGTTGGACGAGCAGTACTTC
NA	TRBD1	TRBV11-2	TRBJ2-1	CASSGQGAYNEQFF	TGTGCCAGCAGCGGACAGGGGGCTTACAATGAGCAGTTCTTC
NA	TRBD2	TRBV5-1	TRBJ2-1	CASRPGGLAGGDEQFF	TGCGCCAGCAGACCGGGAGGACTAGCGGGGGGCGATGAGCAGTTCTTC
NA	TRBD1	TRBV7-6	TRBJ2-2	CASSSGQGSNTGELFF	TGTGCCAGCAGCTCGGGACAGGGTTCGAACACCGGGGAGCTGTTTTTT
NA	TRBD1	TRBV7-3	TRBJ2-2	CASSFLGQGGSGELFF	TGTGCCAGCAGCTTCCTCGGACAGGGGGGATCCGGGGAGCTGTTTTTT
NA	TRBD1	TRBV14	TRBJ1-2	CASSQNTRDRIYYYGYTF	TGTGCCAGCAGCCAAAATACCCGGGACAGAATATACTACTATGGCTACACCTTC